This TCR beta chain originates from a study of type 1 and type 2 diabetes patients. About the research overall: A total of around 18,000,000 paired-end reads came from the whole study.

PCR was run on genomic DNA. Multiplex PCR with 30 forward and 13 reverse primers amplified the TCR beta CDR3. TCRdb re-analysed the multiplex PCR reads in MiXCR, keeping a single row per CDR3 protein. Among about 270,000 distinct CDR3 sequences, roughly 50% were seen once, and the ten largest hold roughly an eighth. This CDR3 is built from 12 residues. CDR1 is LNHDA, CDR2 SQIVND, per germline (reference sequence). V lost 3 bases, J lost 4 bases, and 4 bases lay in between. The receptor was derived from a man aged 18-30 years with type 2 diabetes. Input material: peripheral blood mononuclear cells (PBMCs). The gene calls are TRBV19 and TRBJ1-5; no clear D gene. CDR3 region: CASSMGNQPQHF. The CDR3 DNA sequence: TGTGCCAGTAGTATGGGTAATCAGCCCCAGCATTTT. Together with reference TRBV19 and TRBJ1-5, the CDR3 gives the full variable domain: DGGITQSPKYLFRKEGQNVTLSCEQNLNHDAMYWYRQDPGQGLRLIYYSQIVNDFQKGDIAEGYSVSREKKESFPLTVTSAQKNPTAFYLCASSMGNQPQHFGDGTRLSIL.